The 11 T cell receptor beta chains below were found in one sample sequenced in a study of chemoradiotherapy in HPV16-positive cancers. Sequencing used immunoSEQ multiplex PCR; TCRdb keeps in-frame clones, though not all of them. The sample includes fewer than 30,000 clones, about 91% seen only once; the top ten take around 20%. Material: blood, obtained from a patient who underwent chemoradiotherapy. The receptors shown here come from a human donor with HPV-associated anogenital cancer.

The genes are TRBV5-1 and TRBJ1-2, with a tentative D call TRBD1 (6 bases). CDR1 and CDR2 from the germline V gene are SGHRS and YFSETQ. The CDR3 runs 14 residues. With 4 bases removed from V and 2 bases from J, the gap between germline ends came to 12 bases. In DNA, the CDR3 is TGCGCCAGCAGCGTGGCCGACAGGAACTATGGCTACACCTTC. Its protein product is CASSVADRNYGYTF.

In this sample, this clone turned up once. The V gene is TRBV6-5, the J gene TRBJ2-5; TRBD1 matches at 8 bases. The J segment lost 1 base and the V segment lost 5 bases, leaving 3 bases of the junction unmatched. The CDR3 is 14 residues long. Germline CDR1 reads MNHEY; CDR2 reads SVGAGI. The CDR3 DNA follows: TGTGCCAGCAGTGAAGGGACAGGCCAAGAGACCCAGTACTTC. Its translation is CASSEGTGQETQYF.

The rearrangement joins TRBV6-5 to TRBJ1-2; TRBD1 agrees at 8 bases. The CDR3 is 15 residues long. Germline loops: CDR1 MNHEY, CDR2 SVGAGI. The J segment lost 11 bases and the V segment lost 7 bases, leaving 18 bases of the junction unmatched. The CDR3 here is CASINTQGAPSSYTF. DNA for the CDR3: TGTGCCAGCATTAATACCCAGGGGGCGCCAAGTTCTTACACCTTC.

The rearrangement links TRBV27 to TRBJ1-5, with D perhaps TRBD1 (5 bases). This CDR3 comprises 16 residues. The ends were cut back, 3 bases at V and 0 bases at J, with 12 bases in the middle. The germline gives CDR1 MNHEY, CDR2 SMNVEV (reference sequence). DNA for the CDR3: TGTGCCAGCAGTTTGTCGAGGGGCTATAGCAATCAGCCCCAGCATTTT. It is translated as CASSLSRGYSNQPQHF.

The chain links TRBV7-2 to TRBJ1-2; no clear D gene. V lost 1 base and J 0 bases, leaving 12 bases between the germline ends. Germline V gene sequence: CDR1 SGHTA, CDR2 FQGNSA. The CDR3 loop spans 16 amino acids. CDR3 bases: TGTGCCAGCAGCTTAGGAGGGTCGGGTACTAACTATGGCTACACCTTC. This sequence encodes CASSLGGSGTNYGYTF.

The rearrangement joins TRBV2 to TRBJ2-7; TRBD1 is a possible D gene (6 bases). This CDR3 is built from 11 residues. V was cut by 6 bases and J by 6 bases, with 9 bases left in between. Germline V lookup: CDR1 SNHLY, CDR2 FYNNEI. Written as DNA, the CDR3 is TGTGCCAGCAGGGGGGCTAGCGAGCAGTACTTC. Residues: CASRGASEQYF.

The chain is built from TRBV18 and TRBJ1-5; the match to TRBD1 covers 11 bases. Trimming removed 4 bases from V and 7 bases from J; junction bases left unmatched: 6. The CDR3 sequence is 15 residues long. The germline gives CDR1 KGHSH, CDR2 LQKENI. The CDR3 coding sequence is TGTGCCAGCTCACTGGGACAGGGGGACGGACAGCCCCAGCATTTT. It specifies CASSLGQGDGQPQHF. Full variable domain (outside the CDR3, taken from reference TRBV18 and TRBJ1-5): NAGVMQNPRHLVRRRGQEARLRCSPMKGHSHVYWYRQLPEEGLKFMVYLQKENIIDESGMPKERFSAEFPKEGPSILRIQQVVRGDSAAYFCASSLGQGDGQPQHFGDGTRLSIL.

The J gene is TRBJ2-5, the V gene TRBV2; 11 nucleotides agree with TRBD2. The CDR3 extends over 14 amino acids. The V gene end was trimmed by 5 bases and the J gene end by 5 bases; junction bases not matched to a gene: 4. CDR1 SNHLY and CDR2 FYNNEI come from the germline V gene. The CDR3 loop reads CASSLAGGGETQYF. The CDR3 DNA sequence: TGTGCCAGCAGTCTAGCGGGAGGCGGGGAGACCCAGTACTTC.

This chain uses TRBV15 with TRBJ2-2, with D uncertain. The ends were cut back, 4 bases at V and 4 bases at J, with 10 bases in the middle. The CDR3 totals 14 residues. The V gene's germline CDR1 is LNHNV and CDR2 YYDKDF (reference sequence). CDR3 DNA: TGTGCCACCAGCAATGACGGATTCACCGGGGAGCTGTTTTTT. This codes for CATSNDGFTGELFF.

This sequence joins TRBV20-1 and TRBJ1-1; D not certain. Between the trimmed V and J ends, which lost 5 bases and 4 bases, there was a span of 8 bases. Germline V gene lookup returns CDR1 DFQATT and CDR2 SNEGSKA (reference sequence). The CDR3 consists of 11 residues. The CDR3 coding sequence is TGCAGTGCTTCTCCTGTCACTGAAGCTTTCTTT. Protein product: CSASPVTEAFF.

V gene TRBV19 combines with J gene TRBJ1-1; D perhaps matches TRBD1 (5 bases). Germline V lookup: CDR1 LNHDA, CDR2 SQIVND (reference sequence). This CDR3 contains 18 residues. Trimming removed 3 bases from V and 4 bases from J, with 24 bases in between. The CDR3 coding sequence is TGTGCCAGTAGTATTGTCCGGGACGTCGTATCAACTGGCACTGAAGCTTTCTTT. Translating gives CASSIVRDVVSTGTEAFF.